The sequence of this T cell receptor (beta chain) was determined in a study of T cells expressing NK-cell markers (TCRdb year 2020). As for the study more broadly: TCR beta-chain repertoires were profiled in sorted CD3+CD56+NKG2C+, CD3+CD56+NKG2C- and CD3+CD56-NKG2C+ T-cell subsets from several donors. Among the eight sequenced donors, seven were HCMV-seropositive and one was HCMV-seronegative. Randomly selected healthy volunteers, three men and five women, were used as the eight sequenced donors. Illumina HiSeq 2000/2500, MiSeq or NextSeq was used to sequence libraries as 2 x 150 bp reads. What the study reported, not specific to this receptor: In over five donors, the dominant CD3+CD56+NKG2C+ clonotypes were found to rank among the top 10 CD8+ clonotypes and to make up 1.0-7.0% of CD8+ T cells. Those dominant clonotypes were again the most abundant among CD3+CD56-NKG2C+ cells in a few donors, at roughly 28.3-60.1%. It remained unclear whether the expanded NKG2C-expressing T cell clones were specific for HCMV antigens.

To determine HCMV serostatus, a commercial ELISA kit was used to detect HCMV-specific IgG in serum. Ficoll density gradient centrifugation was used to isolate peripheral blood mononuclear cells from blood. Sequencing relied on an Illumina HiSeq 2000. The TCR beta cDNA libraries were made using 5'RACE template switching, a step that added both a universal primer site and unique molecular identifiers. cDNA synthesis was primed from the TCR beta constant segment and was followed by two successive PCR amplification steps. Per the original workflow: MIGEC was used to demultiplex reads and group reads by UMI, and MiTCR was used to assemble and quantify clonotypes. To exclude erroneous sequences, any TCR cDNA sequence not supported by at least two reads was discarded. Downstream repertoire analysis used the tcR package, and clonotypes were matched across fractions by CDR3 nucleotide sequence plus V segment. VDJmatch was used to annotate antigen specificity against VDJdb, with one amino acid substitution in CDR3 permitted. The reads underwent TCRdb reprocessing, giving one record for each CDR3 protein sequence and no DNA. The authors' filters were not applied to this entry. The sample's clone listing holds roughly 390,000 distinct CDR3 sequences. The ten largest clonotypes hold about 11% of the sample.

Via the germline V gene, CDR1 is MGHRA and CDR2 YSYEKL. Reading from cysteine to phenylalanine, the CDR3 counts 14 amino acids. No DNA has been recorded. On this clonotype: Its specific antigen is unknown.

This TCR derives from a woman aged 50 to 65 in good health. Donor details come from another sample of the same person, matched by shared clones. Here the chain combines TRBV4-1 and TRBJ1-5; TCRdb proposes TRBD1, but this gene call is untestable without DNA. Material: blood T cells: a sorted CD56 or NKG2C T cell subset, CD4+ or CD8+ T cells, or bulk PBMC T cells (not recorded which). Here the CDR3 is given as CASSQEAGVRPQHF.